These 3 T cell receptor beta chains came from one sample sequenced in a study of cytomegalovirus exposure and HLA in healthy donors. 60 Vbeta and 13 Jbeta primers were used in PCR. Here immunoSEQ multiplex PCR was the method, and the copy in TCRdb shows in-frame clones only, minus some. This table has roughly 140,000 clones, roughly 80% appearing once. Source material: PBMCs. The source is a female donor in good health and CMV-seronegative.

The chain couples TRBV12-5 to TRBJ2-5; D is uncertain. The CDR3 extends over 13 amino acids. The germline V and J ends were trimmed by 1 base and 2 bases, with 5 bases remaining between them. The germline gives CDR1 LGHNT, CDR2 FRNRAP. CDR3 in amino acids: CASGLDIQETQYF. The DNA of the CDR3 is TGTGCTAGTGGTTTGGACATTCAAGAGACCCAGTACTTC.

J is TRBJ1-6 and V is TRBV2; D is possibly TRBD1 (6 bases). Germline loops: CDR1 SNHLY, CDR2 FYNNEI. The CDR3 runs to 13 residues. V shed 8 bases and J shed 3 bases, with 8 bases lying between them. The CDR3 DNA reads TGTGCCAGCTCCAGGGGCTATAATTCACCCCTCCACTTT. It specifies CASSRGYNSPLHF.

The J gene is TRBJ2-5, the V gene TRBV7-2, with 10 bases aligning to TRBD2. This CDR3 region has 19 residues. Germline V CDR1 and CDR2: SGHTA, FQGNSA. Germline trimming cut 5 bases from V and 2 bases from J; bases unmatched to any gene: 17. The CDR3 nucleotides read TGTGCCAGCAGCCTCATCCGGACTAGCGGCTTTTGGGGGCAAGAGACCCAGTACTTC. Encoded protein: CASSLIRTSGFWGQETQYF.